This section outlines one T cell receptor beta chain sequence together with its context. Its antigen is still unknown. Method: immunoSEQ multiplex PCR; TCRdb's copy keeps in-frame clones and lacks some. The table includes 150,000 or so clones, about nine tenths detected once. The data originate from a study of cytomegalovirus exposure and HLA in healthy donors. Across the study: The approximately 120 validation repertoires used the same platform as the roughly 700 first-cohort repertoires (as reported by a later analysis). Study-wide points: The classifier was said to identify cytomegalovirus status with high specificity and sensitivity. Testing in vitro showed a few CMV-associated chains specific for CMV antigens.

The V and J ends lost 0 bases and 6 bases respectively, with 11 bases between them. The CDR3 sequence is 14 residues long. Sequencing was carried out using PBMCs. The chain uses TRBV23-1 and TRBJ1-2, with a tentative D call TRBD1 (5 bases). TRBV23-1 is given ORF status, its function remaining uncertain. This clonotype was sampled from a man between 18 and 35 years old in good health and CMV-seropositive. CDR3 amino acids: CASSQSEGEDGYTF. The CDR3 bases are TGCGCCAGCAGTCAATCCGAAGGGGAGGATGGCTACACCTTC.